There are many counts of the clone carrying this T cell receptor (beta chain). V was cut by 3 bases and J by 1 base, with 11 bases left in between. CDR1 is SGHTA, CDR2 FQGNSA, per germline. The CDR3 sequence is 15 residues long. Adult Caucasians living in Nashville, Tennessee made up all of the donors. The method was immunoSEQ multiplex PCR; TCRdb's version includes in-frame clones alone and lacks a portion of them. Seen here are roughly 1 million clones, 75% to 80% observed once, and the top ten hold about 0.52%. This sample was included in a study of shared clonotypes between healthy human individuals.

This TCR came from a man aged 18 to 30 in good health. Some clones in this sample may be carry-over from other donors' samples. Sequencing was done on a sample of memory CD4+ T cells from PBMCs. Subset here: CD45RA-negative fraction. This chain connects TRBV7-2 to TRBJ2-3; no reliable D call. The CDR3 sequence is CASSFRTPGTDTQYF. The CDR3 DNA follows: TGTGCCAGCAGCTTTAGGACCCCGGGCACAGATACGCAGTATTTT.